The 9 T cell receptor beta chains in this list originate from one sample, sequenced in a study of CD8+CD57+ T cells in acquired aplastic anemia. Both TCR beta VDJ combination and CDR3 sequence profiling were carried out. Genomic DNA was the template for this profiling. TCRdb ran MiXCR on the reads and lists one entry per CDR3 protein. The data show about 260,000 distinct CDR3 sequences, 70% to 85% seen once. Flow cytometry had shown expanded CD8+CD57+ cells in the patients chosen for sequencing. The specimen was sorted CD4+, CD8+, or CD8+CD57+ T cells (not recorded which) from PBMCs. These receptors all stem from a human donor with aplastic anemia.

The rearrangement joins TRBV20-1 to TRBJ1-1; the D is unclear. The germline V and J ends were trimmed by 6 bases and 4 bases, with 21 bases remaining between them. The CDR3 has 15 residues. Germline values: CDR1 DFQATT, CDR2 SNEGSKA (reference sequence). The CDR3 protein is CSALDRDLRATEAFF. DNA for the CDR3: TGCAGTGCCCTCGATAGGGATCTTCGCGCCACTGAAGCTTTCTTT.

The rearrangement joins TRBV7-8 to TRBJ1-2; D remains ambiguous. V was cut by 0 bases and J by 11 bases, with 22 bases left in between. Germline CDR1 SGHVS, CDR2 FQNEAQ. This CDR3 is built from 16 residues. Written as DNA, the CDR3 is TGTGCCAGCAGCTTAGCGGGAGGAGCCGATAGCCAGGATTACACCTTC. It is translated as CASSLAGGADSQDYTF.

This clonotype was recorded only once. The gene calls are TRBV2 and TRBJ1-2, with unresolved D. CDR3 size: 13 residues. Germline V gene lookup returns CDR1 SNHLY and CDR2 FYNNEI. Trimming stripped 6 bases from V and 1 base from J, with 9 bases between. CDR3 bases: TGTGCCAGCAGGGAAAAAATTAACTATGGCTACACCTTC. It is translated as CASREKINYGYTF.

This clonotype was detected once. The CDR3 carries no conserved terminal phenylalanine or tryptophan, so it likely arises from a read error. The limits of the CDR3 on the DNA are not certain, so only TCRdb's listed CDR3 is given. V gene TRBV2 combines with J gene TRBJ2-7; TRBD1, the D gene given by the table, was not confirmed from the DNA. Germline-derived CDR1 and CDR2 are SNHLY and FYNNEI. The CDR3 adds up to 15 amino acids, both ends counted. Here the CDR3 reads CASGDGGTDTQEFDS.

This clonotype was counted only a few times. The chain employs TRBV15 and TRBJ1-3; D is perhaps TRBD1 (6 bases). The V and J ends lost 4 bases and 0 bases respectively, with 10 bases between them. Germline V CDR1 and CDR2: LNHNV, YYDKDF (reference sequence). The CDR3 contains 15 residues. Written as DNA, the CDR3 is TGTGCCACCAGCAAGGACAGAGGCTCTGGAAACACCATATATTTT. As protein: CATSKDRGSGNTIYF.

About this clonotype itself: Compared with germline, one end of the junction differs, possibly owing to a read error. The chain couples TRBV7-8 to TRBJ2-3; no clear D gene. The CDR3 contains 13 residues. From germline, CDR1 is SGHVS and CDR2 FQNEAQ. CDR3 nucleotide sequence: TGTGCCAGCAGCTTAGCGGGCGGTCCCAATCCGCAGTTT. Its protein is CASSLAGGPNPQF.

The chain is built from TRBV9 and TRBJ2-7; D unclear. Germline-derived CDR1 and CDR2 are SGDLS and YYNGEE. This CDR3 is built from 18 residues. Trimming pared 4 bases from V and 1 base from J, leaving 24 bases between. CDR3 loop: CASSLQTARNHPSYEQYV. Here the CDR3 DNA reads TGTGCCAGCAGCTTACAGACCGCCCGAAATCACCCTTCCTACGAGCAGTACGTC.

V and J are TRBV7-3 and TRBJ2-7; D is unclear. The J call is in doubt because the DNA end fits TRBJ2-5 better. Germline V gene data show CDR1 as SGHTA and CDR2 as FQGTGA. This CDR3 is 13 amino acids long. The CDR3 nucleotides read TGTGCCAGCAGCATCGCCTTGGGAGAGACCCAGTACTTC. This sequence encodes CASSIALGETQYF.

As for this clonotype: Mismatch with germline at one junction end may stem from a read error. The CDR3 sequence: CASSLAGGDDQCF. In nucleotides, the CDR3 is TGTGCCAGCAGTTTGGCAGGGGGCGATGACCAGTGCTTC. The chain uses TRBV7-2 and TRBJ2-5; 8 bases line up with TRBD1. This CDR3 has 13 amino acids. Germline values: CDR1 SGHTA, CDR2 FQGNSA.